These T cell receptor beta chains were read from a single sample in a study of Graves' ophthalmopathy and Graves' hyperthyroidism. TCRdb independently ran MiXCR on the multiplex PCR reads; one entry per CDR3 protein. Here the sample spans approximately 700,000 distinct CDR3 sequences, 40% being singletons. The material sequenced was peripheral blood. These TCRs come from an adult man with Graves' ophthalmopathy. CDR3s include the opening cysteine and the closing phenylalanine or tryptophan. A D gene is named only where the DNA matches it firmly. Only some rows state a clone size, as once, few, many or a class for expanded clones.

>TRBD2|NA|TRBV7-3|TRBJ2-3
TGTGCCAGCAGCTTTGGGACTAGCGGCACAGATACGCAGTATTTT
CASSFGTSGTDTQYF
>NA|many|TRBV15|TRBJ2-5
TGTGCCACCAGCAGAATCAGGGCCTACCAAGAGACCCAGTACTTC
CATSRIRAYQETQYF
>NA|few|TRBV9|TRBJ2-2
TGTGCCAGCAGCTCATTTACCGGGGAGCTGTTTTTT
CASSSFTGELFF
>NA|few|TRBV5-6|TRBJ2-7
TGTGCCAGCGGGGAGCTCTACGAGCAGTACTTC
CASGELYEQYF
>NA|NA|TRBV5-4|TRBJ1-1
TGTGCCAGCAGCTTGCCCCAGAACACTGAAGCTTTCTTT
CASSLPQNTEAFF
>NA|many|TRBV2|TRBJ1-5
TGTGCCAGCATGCGAGAGGGTCATAGCAATCAGCCCCAGCATTTT
CASMREGHSNQPQHF
>NA|many|TRBV7-2|TRBJ1-1
TGTGCCAGCAGCTCTTGGGACATGAACACTGAAGCTTTCTTT
CASSSWDMNTEAFF
>NA|NA|TRBV7-9|TRBJ1-6
TGTGCCAGCAGCTTGCCCTTGAATTCACCCCTCCACTTT
CASSLPLNSPLHF
>TRBD1|NA|TRBV10-3|TRBJ1-5
TGTGCCATCAGTGAGTCCTCAGGGGGTAATCAGCCCCAGCATTTT
CAISESSGGNQPQHF
>NA|NA|TRBV7-2|TRBJ1-5
TGTGCCAGCAGCTCACAGTCGGTCAATCAGCCCCAGCATTTT
CASSSQSVNQPQHF
>TRBD1|once|TRBV10-3|TRBJ2-7
TGTGCCGCCCACAGGGGAAACACCGGGGAGCAGTACTTC
CAAHRGNTGEQYF
>NA|few|TRBV20-1|TRBJ1-5
TGCAGTGCTACGGGGACTTTTATGCAGCCCCAGCATTTT
CSATGTFMQPQHF
>NA|many|TRBV29-1|TRBJ2-7
TGCAGCGTCCAGGGTTCTCGACTCGGCGAGCAGTACTTC
CSVQGSRLGEQYF
>NA|NA|TRBV19|TRBJ1-1
TGTGCCAGTAGTGTCTTAGGGCGGACTGAAGCTTTCTTT
CASSVLGRTEAFF
>NA|many|TRBV7-9|TRBJ1-5
TGTGCCAGCAGCTCCGCAAGGGGTCAGCCCCAGCATTTT
CASSSARGQPQHF
>NA|many|TRBV29-1|TRBJ1-2
TGCAGCGTTGAAGGGGGGGCGCTTGGCTATGGCTACACCTTC
CSVEGGALGYGYTF
>TRBD1|NA|TRBV7-2|TRBJ2-3
TGTGCCAGCAGCATACAGGGGGGCACAGATACGCAGTATTTT
CASSIQGGTDTQYF
>TRBD2|NA|TRBV20-1|TRBJ2-5
TGCAGTGGTAGAGCGGGAAGAAACCAAGAGACCCAGTACTTC
CSGRAGRNQETQYF
>NA|many|TRBV9|TRBJ1-5
TGTGCCAGCAGCCCTGGAGGGTCTCATCAGCCCCAGCATTTT
CASSPGGSHQPQHF
>NA|many|TRBV29-1|TRBJ1-2
TGCAGCGTTGTCCCTATGGGACTCAAGGGAAGCTACACCTTC
CSVVPMGLKGSYTF
>NA|many|TRBV10-3|TRBJ1-1
TGTGCCATCAAGACCCGAATTGAGAACACTGAAGCTTTCTTT
CAIKTRIENTEAFF
>NA|NA|TRBV20-1|TRBJ2-7
TGCAGTGCTAGTCCCGAGGGATCCTACGAGCAGTACTTC
CSASPEGSYEQYF
>TRBD2|NA|TRBV11-2|TRBJ2-7
TGTGCCAGCAGCTTAGGCTTCGAGACTAGCGGGACCGACGAGCAGTACTTC
CASSLGFETSGTDEQYF
>NA|few|TRBV7-9|TRBJ1-4
TGTGCCAGCAGCTTAGCGGAGGCGGCAACTAATGAAAAACTGTTTTTT
CASSLAEAATNEKLFF
>NA|NA|TRBV7-9|TRBJ2-3
TGTGCCAGCAGCTTAGTTTCGGGAGATACGCAGTATTTT
CASSLVSGDTQYF
>NA|NA|TRBV5-1|TRBJ1-2
TGCGCCAGCAGCCCCGAACAGGGCCACTATGGCTACACCTTC
CASSPEQGHYGYTF
>NA|many|TRBV10-1|TRBJ1-1
TGCGCCAGCAGTGCATCCTTGGGAAACACTGAAGCTTTCTTT
CASSASLGNTEAFF
>NA|NA|TRBV7-2|TRBJ2-7
TGTGCCAGCAGCCCGACTAGATTCTACTACTACGAGCAGTACTTC
CASSPTRFYYYEQYF
>NA|few|TRBV25-1|TRBJ2-2
TGTGCCAGCAGTTTCGCCCCGCGGACATACGCGAACACCGGGGAGCTGTTTTTT
CASSFAPRTYANTGELFF
>TRBD1|few|TRBV20-1|TRBJ2-7
TGCAGTGCTCCAGGATTGGGACAGGGTATGGGGGAGCAGTACTTC
CSAPGLGQGMGEQYF
>TRBD1|once|TRBV19|TRBJ2-2
TGTGCCAGTGGTAACCGACAGGGGATCGGGGAGCTGTTTTTT
CASGNRQGIGELFF
>NA|few|TRBV6-4|TRBJ2-7
TGTGCCAGCAGTCCAGCCTGGAGCTCCTACGAGCAGTACTTC
CASSPAWSSYEQYF
>NA|NA|TRBV2|TRBJ2-7
TGTGCCAGCAGGTCCCCGCCGTCGCCCGAGCAGTACTTC
CASRSPPSPEQYF
>NA|NA|TRBV19|TRBJ1-6
TGTGCCAGTAGTCTCCTGGGGGTATTTGGCCGAAATAATTCACCCCTCCACTTT
CASSLLGVFGRNNSPLHF
>NA|few|TRBV9|TRBJ2-7
TGTGCCAGCAGCCAAAGGCACCGTGACTACGAGCAGTACTTC
CASSQRHRDYEQYF
>NA|NA|TRBV19|TRBJ2-7
TGTGCCAGTAGTATGTGGTCAGATGGGTCGTACGAGCAGTACTTC
CASSMWSDGSYEQYF
>NA|few|TRBV25-1|TRBJ2-7
TGTGCCAGCAGGAGGAGGGACTCCAAAGAGTTCCTCTACGAGCAGTACTTC
CASRRRDSKEFLYEQYF
>NA|few|TRBV5-1|TRBJ1-2
TGCGCCAGCAGATCTACAGGAGGAGGTTCCTATGGCTACACCTTC
CASRSTGGGSYGYTF
>NA|many|TRBV7-2|TRBJ2-5
TGTGCCAGCAGCTTAATCCTACAAGAGACCCAGTACTTC
CASSLILQETQYF
>TRBD1|NA|TRBV2|TRBJ1-5
TGTGCCAGCAGTAAGGACAGGAGCAATCAGCCCCAGCATTTT
CASSKDRSNQPQHF
>NA|many|TRBV7-2|TRBJ2-7
TGTGCCAGCAGCGAGGGAGACTACGAGCAGTACTTC
CASSEGDYEQYF
>NA|few|TRBV9|TRBJ1-4
TGTGCCAGCAGCGTAAATGAGGGTTATAATGAAAAACTGTTTTTT
CASSVNEGYNEKLFF